Listed below are T cell receptor beta chains from one sample, sequenced in a study of cytomegalovirus exposure and HLA in healthy donors. TCRdb's table, derived via immunoSEQ multiplex PCR, lists solely in-frame clones and lacks some. Of under 300,000 clones in the sample, 81% are singletons; the top ten hold about 7.5%. Material for sequencing was PBMCs. These receptors were collected from a woman aged 55-75 years in good health and CMV-seropositive. The CDR3 runs from the conserved cysteine through the conserved F or W. Each record gives: V gene, clone size, J gene, D gene, CDR3 protein, CDR3 DNA. A D gene is named only where the DNA matches it firmly. Clone size appears in some rows only: once, few, many, or a class for an expanded clone.

TRBV19	-	TRBJ2-6	-	CASSTHSGRSGANVLTF	TGTGCCAGTAGTACCCATTCAGGGCGCTCTGGGGCCAACGTCCTGACTTTC
TRBV18	-	TRBJ2-5	-	CASSPLPQQETQYF	TGTGCCAGCTCACCACTACCACAACAAGAGACCCAGTACTTC
TRBV19	-	TRBJ2-1	TRBD2	CASSIFLAGGPSSYNEQFF	TGTGCCAGTAGTATTTTCCTAGCGGGAGGGCCGAGCTCCTACAATGAGCAGTTCTTC
TRBV5-1	-	TRBJ1-1	-	CASREGNRVNTEAFF	TGCGCCAGCAGAGAGGGAAACAGAGTGAACACTGAAGCTTTCTTT
TRBV27	-	TRBJ1-3	TRBD1	CASSTTGYSGNTIYF	TGTGCCAGCAGTACGACAGGGTACTCTGGAAACACCATATATTTT
TRBV2	-	TRBJ2-1	TRBD2	CASSEGGLAITYNEQFF	TGTGCCAGCAGTGAGGGGGGACTAGCGATAACCTACAATGAGCAGTTCTTC
TRBV2	-	TRBJ2-3	-	CASSVRAASTDTQYF	TGTGCCAGCAGTGTAAGAGCGGCTAGCACAGATACGCAGTATTTT
TRBV7-2	-	TRBJ2-1	-	CASSPGILAAYNEQFF	TGTGCCAGCAGCCCCGGGATCCTCGCAGCCTACAATGAGCAGTTCTTC
TRBV7-9	-	TRBJ1-4	TRBD1	CASSSSGYRGWNEKLFF	TGTGCCAGCAGCTCTTCGGGCTACAGGGGGTGGAATGAAAAACTGTTTTTT
TRBV27	few	TRBJ2-3	TRBD2	CASSLTSGTALDTQYF	TGTGCCAGCAGCTTGACTAGCGGGACAGCATTAGATACGCAGTATTTT
TRBV10-2	-	TRBJ2-3	TRBD1	CASSGTGIADTQYF	TGCGCCAGCAGTGGGACAGGTATAGCAGATACGCAGTATTTT
TRBV6-6	-	TRBJ2-3	-	CASRGRTGEADTQYF	TGTGCCAGCAGGGGCCGGACGGGAGAGGCAGATACGCAGTATTTT
TRBV6-4	-	TRBJ2-1	TRBD2	CASSLGRAEGNEQFF	TGTGCCAGCAGTCTCGGGAGGGCCGAGGGGAATGAGCAGTTCTTC
TRBV5-1	-	TRBJ2-3	TRBD2	CASSFLAVFKDTQYF	TGCGCCAGCAGCTTCCTAGCGGTGTTCAAAGATACGCAGTATTTT
TRBV5-6	-	TRBJ2-7	TRBD1	CASRLTGTGGHEQYF	TGTGCCAGCAGATTAACCGGGACAGGGGGCCACGAGCAGTACTTC
TRBV28	few	TRBJ2-7	TRBD2	CAITGLARGEQYF	TGTGCCATTACGGGACTAGCGCGGGGCGAGCAGTACTTC
TRBV7-9	-	TRBJ2-1	-	CASSLEVRGNEQFF	TGTGCCAGCAGCTTAGAAGTGAGGGGGAATGAGCAGTTCTTC
TRBV11-2	-	TRBJ2-1	TRBD2	CASSSGGGTFYNEQFF	TGTGCCAGCAGCTCCGGGGGAGGGACTTTTTACAATGAGCAGTTCTTC
TRBV6-1	-	TRBJ2-5	-	CASSEGRLQETQYF	TGTGCCAGCAGTGAAGGCAGACTTCAAGAGACCCAGTACTTC